This TCR beta chain was found in a study of vaccination and CD4 T cells after COVID-19. Study-wide background: SARS-CoV-2, HCoV-NL63, HCoV-OC43 and HCoV-229E supplied the overlapping spike peptides used to stimulate cells.

Treatment specified: approximately nine-day PBMC culture with coronavirus spike peptide pools or control peptides (ViraFEST assay). With peptide pools, ViraFEST first expanded antigen-specific T cells and afterwards sequenced their TCRs. The V gene lost 5 bases and the J gene lost 4 bases, with 21 bases spanning the gap. From germline, CDR1 is MDHEN and CDR2 SYDVKM. CDR3 length equals 17 residues. Comment on this clonotype: Its antigen is unidentified.

Scientists ran DNA taken from cultured CD4+ T cells through the Oncomine TCR Beta short-read assay for sequencing. TCRdb independently ran MiXCR on the PCR reads; one entry per CDR3 protein. This table holds 15,000 to 20,000 distinct CDR3 sequences, roughly 60% found once. Study-wide findings and caveats: Median SARS-CoV-2-reactive clonotype numbers went up from around 20 to 38, but not significantly.

The TCR sequence derives from a human donor who had recovered from COVID-19. The sample was CD4+ T cells from blood, cultured in vitro. The genes are TRBV28 and TRBJ1-3; possibly TRBD1 for D (6 bases). In nucleotides, the CDR3 is TGTGCCAGCAGTGCCCTTGGGGCGGGGGCAAAGGGAAACACCATATATTTT. It specifies CASSALGAGAKGNTIYF.